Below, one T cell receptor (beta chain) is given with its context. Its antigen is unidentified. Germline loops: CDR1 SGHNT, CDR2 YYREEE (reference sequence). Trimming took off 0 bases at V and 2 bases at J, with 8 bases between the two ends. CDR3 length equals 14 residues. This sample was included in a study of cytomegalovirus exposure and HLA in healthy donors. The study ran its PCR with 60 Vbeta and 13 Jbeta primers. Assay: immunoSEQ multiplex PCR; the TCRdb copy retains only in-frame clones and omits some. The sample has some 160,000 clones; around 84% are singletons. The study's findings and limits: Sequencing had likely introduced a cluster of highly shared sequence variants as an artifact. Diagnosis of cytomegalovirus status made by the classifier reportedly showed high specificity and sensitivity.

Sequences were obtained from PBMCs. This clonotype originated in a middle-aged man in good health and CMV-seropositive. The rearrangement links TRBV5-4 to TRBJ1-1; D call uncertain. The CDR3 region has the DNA TGTGCCAGCAGCTTGGCCATAGATAACACTGAAGCTTTCTTT. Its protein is CASSLAIDNTEAFF. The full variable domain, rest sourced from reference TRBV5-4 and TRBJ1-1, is ETGVTQSPTHLIKTRGQQVTLRCSSQSGHNTVSWYQQALGQGPQFIFQYYREEENGRGNFPPRFSGLQFPNYSSELNVNALELDDSALYLCASSLAIDNTEAFFGQGTRLTVV.